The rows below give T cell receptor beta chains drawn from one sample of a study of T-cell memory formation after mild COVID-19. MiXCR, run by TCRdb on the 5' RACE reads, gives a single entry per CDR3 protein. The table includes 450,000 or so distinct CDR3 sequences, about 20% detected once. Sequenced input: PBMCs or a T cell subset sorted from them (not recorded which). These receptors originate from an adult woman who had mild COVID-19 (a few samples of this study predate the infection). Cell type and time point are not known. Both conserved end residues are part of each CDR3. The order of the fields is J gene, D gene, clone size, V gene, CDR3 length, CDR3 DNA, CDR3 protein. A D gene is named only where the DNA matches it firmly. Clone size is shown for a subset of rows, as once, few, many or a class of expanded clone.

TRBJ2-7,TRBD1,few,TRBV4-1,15,TGCGCCAGCAGCCCCGGGACAGGGGTTGGGTACGAGCAGTACTTC,CASSPGTGVGYEQYF
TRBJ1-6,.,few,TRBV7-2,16,TGTGCCAGCAGCCCGAGGGGGGGATTCTATAATTCACCCCTCCACTTT,CASSPRGGFYNSPLHF
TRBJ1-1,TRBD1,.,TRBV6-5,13,TGTGCCAGCAGTCAGGACAGGGGCACTGAAGCTTTCTTT,CASSQDRGTEAFF
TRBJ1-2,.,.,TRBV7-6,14,TGTGCCAGCAGCTGGGGGCAGGGCTACTATGGCTACACCTTC,CASSWGQGYYGYTF
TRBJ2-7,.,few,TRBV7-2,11,TGTGCCAGCACCAACTCCTACGAGCAGTACTTC,CASTNSYEQYF
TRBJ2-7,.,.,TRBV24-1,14,TGTGCCACCAGTGCACCGACAGGCACCTACGAGCAGTACTTC,CATSAPTGTYEQYF
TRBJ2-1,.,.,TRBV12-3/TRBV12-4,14,TGTGCCAGCATTCTTAGGGGGGCGGAGGGGGAGCAGTTCTTC,CASILRGAEGEQFF
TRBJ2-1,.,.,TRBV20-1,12,TGCAGTGCTAGATACTTAGACAATGAGCAGTTCTTC,CSARYLDNEQFF
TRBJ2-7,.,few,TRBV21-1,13,TGTGCCAGCAACCGGACAAAACCCTACGAGCAGTACTTC,CASNRTKPYEQYF
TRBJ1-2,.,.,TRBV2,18,TGTGCCAGCAGCGATAGATATGTTCGGACGGAGAAAAACTATGGCTACACCTTC,CASSDRYVRTEKNYGYTF
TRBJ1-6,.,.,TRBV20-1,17,TGCAGTGCTAGAGATGCCCCTAGGACCTTGGATAATTCACCCCTCCACTTT,CSARDAPRTLDNSPLHF
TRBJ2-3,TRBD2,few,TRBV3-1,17,TGTGCCAGCAGCCAAGACTCTAGCGGGGGTAGCACAGATACGCAGTATTTT,CASSQDSSGGSTDTQYF
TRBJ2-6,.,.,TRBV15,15,TGTGCCACCAGCCTACGCGGGCCTGGGGCCAACGTCCTGACTTTC,CATSLRGPGANVLTF
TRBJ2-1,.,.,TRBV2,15,TGTGCCAGCAGTGTTAGGGATTTCTCCTACAATGAGCAGTTCTTC,CASSVRDFSYNEQFF
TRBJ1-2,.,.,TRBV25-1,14,TGTGCCAGCAGTGACGAACTCCAGGGTTCTGGCTACACCTTC,CASSDELQGSGYTF
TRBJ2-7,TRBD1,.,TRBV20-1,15,TGCAGTGCTAGTGAATCTACAGGGGTTTCCTACGAGCAGTACTTC,CSASESTGVSYEQYF
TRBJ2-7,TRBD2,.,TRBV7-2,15,TGTGCCAGCAGCTCACTAGCGGGATGGTACTACGAGCAGTACTTC,CASSSLAGWYYEQYF
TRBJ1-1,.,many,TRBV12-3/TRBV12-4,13,TGTGCCAGCAGTTTGGGGGGCATCACTGAAGCTTTCTTT,CASSLGGITEAFF
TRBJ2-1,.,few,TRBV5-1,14,TGCGCCAGCAGCTTGGAACAGGTGAACAATGAGCAGTTCTTC,CASSLEQVNNEQFF
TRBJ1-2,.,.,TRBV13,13,TGTGCCAGCAGCTTAGGGGATGGTACCGGCTACACCTTC,CASSLGDGTGYTF
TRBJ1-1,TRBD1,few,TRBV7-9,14,TGTGCCAGCAGCACCGGACAGGCGAACACTGAAGCTTTCTTT,CASSTGQANTEAFF
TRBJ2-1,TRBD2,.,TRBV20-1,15,TGCAGTGCTAGCCCCGGGACTAGCGGTTACAATGAGCAGTTCTTC,CSASPGTSGYNEQFF
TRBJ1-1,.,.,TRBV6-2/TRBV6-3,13,TGTGCCAGCAGGAACGGGGAGAACACTGAAGCTTTCTTT,CASRNGENTEAFF
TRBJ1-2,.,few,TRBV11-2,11,TGTGCCAGCAGCTTTTCGGGGGGCTACACCTTC,CASSFSGGYTF
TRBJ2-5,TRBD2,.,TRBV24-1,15,TGTGCCACCAGTGCCAGCGGGAGGGCGGGTGAGACCCAGTACTTC,CATSASGRAGETQYF
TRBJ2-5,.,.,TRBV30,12,TGTGCCTGGAGCTTGGGACCACAGACCCAGTACTTC,CAWSLGPQTQYF
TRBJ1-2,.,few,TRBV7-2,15,TGTGCCAGCAGCTTACCACAGGGACCGAACTATGGCTACACCTTC,CASSLPQGPNYGYTF
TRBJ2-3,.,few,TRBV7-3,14,TGTGCCAGCAGCCCTTCAGGGGAGCCAGATACGCAGTATTTT,CASSPSGEPDTQYF
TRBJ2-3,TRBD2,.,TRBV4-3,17,TGCGCCAGCAGCCAAATACTAGCGGGATCCCTCACAGATACGCAGTATTTT,CASSQILAGSLTDTQYF
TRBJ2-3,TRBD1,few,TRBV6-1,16,TGTGCCAGCCGTCCCGGGACAGGGTATGGGACAGATACGCAGTATTTT,CASRPGTGYGTDTQYF
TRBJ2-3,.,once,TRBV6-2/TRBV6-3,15,TGTGCCAGCAACTTCGATGGGGGAAGCACAGATACGCAGTATTTT,CASNFDGGSTDTQYF
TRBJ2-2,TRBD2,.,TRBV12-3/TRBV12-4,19,TGTGCCAGCAGTTTCATCCCCCTAGCGGGAGGGCCTAGGACCGGGGAGCTGTTTTTT,CASSFIPLAGGPRTGELFF
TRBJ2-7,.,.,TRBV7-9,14,TGTGCCAGCAGCTTCGGTGGGAACCGCTACGAGCAGTACTTC,CASSFGGNRYEQYF
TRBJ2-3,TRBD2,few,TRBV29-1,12,TGCACCCTCGGGGGGGGTTCAGATACGCAGTATTTT,CTLGGGSDTQYF
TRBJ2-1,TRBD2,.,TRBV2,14,TGTGCCAGCAGTGAAGAGTTGGCGGGGGGGGAGCAGTTCTTC,CASSEELAGGEQFF
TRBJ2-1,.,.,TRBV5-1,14,TGCGCCAGCAGCTTAGGGGGGGGATTTGATGAGCAGTTCTTC,CASSLGGGFDEQFF
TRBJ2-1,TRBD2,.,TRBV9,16,TGTGCCAGCAGCGAGCCCCTCCGGACTAGCCGTGATGAGCAGTTCTTC,CASSEPLRTSRDEQFF